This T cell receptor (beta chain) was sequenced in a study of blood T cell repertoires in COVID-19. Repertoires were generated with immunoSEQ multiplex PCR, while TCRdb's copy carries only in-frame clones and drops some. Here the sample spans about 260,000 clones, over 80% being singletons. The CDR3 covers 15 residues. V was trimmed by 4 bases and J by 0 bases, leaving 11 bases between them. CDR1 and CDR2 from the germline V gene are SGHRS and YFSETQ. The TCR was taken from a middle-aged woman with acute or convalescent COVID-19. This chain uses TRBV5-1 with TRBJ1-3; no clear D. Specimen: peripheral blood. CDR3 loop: CASSPTSSSGNTIYF. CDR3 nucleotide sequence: TGCGCCAGCAGCCCTACTTCGAGCTCTGGAAACACCATATATTTT.